The text below deals with one T cell receptor beta chain. Its specificity is not known. This sample stems from a study of cytomegalovirus exposure and HLA in healthy donors. Germline CDR1 reads MNHEY; CDR2 reads SMNVEV (reference sequence). The CDR3 consists of 15 residues. J was trimmed by 0 bases and V by 5 bases; bases with no gene match: 4. General study findings and limits: Rare sequences made up most TCRs, while some public TCRs were found in many donors. According to the study, roughly 160 TCR beta chains were cytomegalovirus-associated.

The primer mix had 60 Vbeta and 13 Jbeta primers. Some clones are missing from TCRdb's copy, which holds only in-frame ones; the method was immunoSEQ multiplex PCR. Found here are fewer than 200,000 clones, about 80% of them singletons; the top ten hold 9.7%. This receptor was identified in a man aged 18 to 30 in good health and CMV-seropositive. This chain connects TRBV27 to TRBJ2-1, with 7 bases aligning to TRBD2. The source material was PBMCs. The CDR3 region is CASSTAGTSYNEQFF. The CDR3 DNA follows: TGTGCCAGCAGTACAGCGGGAACCTCCTACAATGAGCAGTTCTTC.